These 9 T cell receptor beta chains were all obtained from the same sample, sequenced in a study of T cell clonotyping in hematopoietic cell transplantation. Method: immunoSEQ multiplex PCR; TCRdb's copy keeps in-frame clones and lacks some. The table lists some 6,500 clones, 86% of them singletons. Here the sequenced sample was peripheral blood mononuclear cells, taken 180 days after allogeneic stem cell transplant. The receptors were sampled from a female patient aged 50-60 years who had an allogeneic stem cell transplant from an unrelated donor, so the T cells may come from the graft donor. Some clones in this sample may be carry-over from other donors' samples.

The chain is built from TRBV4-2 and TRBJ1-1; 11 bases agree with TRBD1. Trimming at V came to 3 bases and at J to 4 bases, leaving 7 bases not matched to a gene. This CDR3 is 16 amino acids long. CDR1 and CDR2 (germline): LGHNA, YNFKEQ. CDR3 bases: TGTGCCAGCAGCCAGAGGCCCGGGACAGGGGGCACTGAAGCTTTCTTT. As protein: CASSQRPGTGGTEAFF.

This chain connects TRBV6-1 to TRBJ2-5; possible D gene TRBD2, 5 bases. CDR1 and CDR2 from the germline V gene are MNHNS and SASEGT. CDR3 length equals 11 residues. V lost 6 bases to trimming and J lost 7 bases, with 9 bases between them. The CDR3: CASRAEGTQYF. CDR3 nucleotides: TGTGCCAGCAGGGCTGAGGGGACCCAGTACTTC.

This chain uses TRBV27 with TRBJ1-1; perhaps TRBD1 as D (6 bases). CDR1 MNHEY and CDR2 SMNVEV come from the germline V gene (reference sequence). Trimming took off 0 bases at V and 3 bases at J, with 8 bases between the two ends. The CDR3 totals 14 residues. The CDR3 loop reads CASSLSGAYTEAFF. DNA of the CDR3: TGTGCCAGCAGTTTATCGGGGGCGTACACTGAAGCTTTCTTT.

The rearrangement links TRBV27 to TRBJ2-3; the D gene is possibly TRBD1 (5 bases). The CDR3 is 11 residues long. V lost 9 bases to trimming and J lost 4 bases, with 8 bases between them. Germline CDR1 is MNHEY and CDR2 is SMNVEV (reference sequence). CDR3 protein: CARQGPDTQYF. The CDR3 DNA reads TGTGCCAGGCAGGGTCCAGATACGCAGTATTTT.

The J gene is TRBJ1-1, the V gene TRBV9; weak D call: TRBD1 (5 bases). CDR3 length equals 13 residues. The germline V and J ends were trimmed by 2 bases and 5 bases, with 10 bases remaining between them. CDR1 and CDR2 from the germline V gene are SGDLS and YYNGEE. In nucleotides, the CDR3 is TGTGCCAGCAGCGTTGGGACGGGTACTGAAGCTTTCTTT. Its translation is CASSVGTGTEAFF.

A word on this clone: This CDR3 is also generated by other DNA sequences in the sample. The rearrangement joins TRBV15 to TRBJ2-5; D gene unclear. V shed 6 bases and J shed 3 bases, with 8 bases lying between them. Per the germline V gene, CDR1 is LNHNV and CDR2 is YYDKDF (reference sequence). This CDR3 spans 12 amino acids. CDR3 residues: CATSRQKETQYF. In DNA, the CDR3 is TGTGCCACCAGTAGGCAGAAAGAGACCCAGTACTTC.

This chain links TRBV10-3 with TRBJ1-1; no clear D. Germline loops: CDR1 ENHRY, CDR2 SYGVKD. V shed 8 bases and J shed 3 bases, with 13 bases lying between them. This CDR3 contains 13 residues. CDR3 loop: CAIAWNEDTEAFF. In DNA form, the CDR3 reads TGTGCCATCGCCTGGAACGAGGACACTGAAGCTTTCTTT.

The DNA of the CDR3 is TGCGCCAGCAGCCCTTCCGGGACCCTATCCTACAATGAGCAGTTCTTC. Translated, it gives CASSPSGTLSYNEQFF. The chain links TRBV4-1 to TRBJ2-1; D tentatively fits TRBD1 or TRBD2 (5 bases each). The CDR3 totals 16 residues. Germline V lookup: CDR1 MGHRA, CDR2 YSYEKL. Trimming removed 4 bases at V and 1 base at J, with 14 bases between.

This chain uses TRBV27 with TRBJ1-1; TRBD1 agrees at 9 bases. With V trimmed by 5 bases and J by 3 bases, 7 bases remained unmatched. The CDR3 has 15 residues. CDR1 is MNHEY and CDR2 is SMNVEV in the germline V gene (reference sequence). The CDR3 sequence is CASSNRGRGDTEAFF. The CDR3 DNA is TGTGCCAGCAGTAACAGGGGGCGCGGGGACACTGAAGCTTTCTTT.